These T cell receptor beta chains were read from a single sample in a study of CD4 T cells in relation to SARS-CoV-2 and coronaviruses. Assay: immunoSEQ multiplex PCR; the TCRdb copy retains only in-frame clones and omits some. In the table there are some 14,000 clones, just under 80% of which are singletons. No antigen is known for these receptors. Sequencing was performed on CD4+ T cells from PBMCs, cultured in vitro. The receptors stem from a human donor in good health. The CDR3 runs from the conserved cysteine through the conserved F or W. D genes are given only for firm matches. Clone size is not always given. Where it is, it says once, few, many or a class for expanded clones.

j_call d_call clone_size cdr3_length v_call cdr3_aa cdr3_nt
TRBJ2-7 TRBD2 few 13 TRBV29-1 CSVVTSGSYEQYF TGCAGCGTTGTAACTAGCGGGAGTTACGAGCAGTACTTC
TRBJ2-3 . . 17 TRBV14 CASSQTLGHYSTDTQYF TGTGCCAGCAGCCAAACCTTGGGACATTACAGCACAGATACGCAGTATTTT
TRBJ2-1 . few 16 TRBV21-1 CASSIIAGASYNEQFF TGTGCCAGCAGCATTATAGCGGGAGCGTCCTACAATGAGCAGTTCTTC
TRBJ2-7 TRBD1 . 15 TRBV19 CASSKTGALSHEQYF TGTGCCAGTAGTAAAACAGGGGCCCTCTCTCACGAGCAGTACTTC
TRBJ2-1 . . 15 TRBV5-4 CASSDGLSSYNEQFF TGTGCCAGCAGCGATGGACTGAGCTCCTACAATGAGCAGTTCTTC
TRBJ2-2 . . 17 TRBV24-1 CATSDPIEGRDTGELFF TGTGCCACCAGTGACCCCATCGAGGGGCGGGACACCGGGGAGCTGTTTTTT
TRBJ1-5 TRBD1 . 14 TRBV6-5 CASRKQGYYQPQHF TGTGCCAGCAGGAAACAGGGGTACTATCAGCCCCAGCATTTT
TRBJ1-4 . few 14 TRBV9 CASSGQGLREKLFF TGTGCCAGCAGTGGCCAGGGACTTCGGGAAAAACTGTTTTTT
TRBJ2-1 TRBD2 once 15 TRBV3-1/TRBV3-2 CASSQAAGVFNEQFF TGTGCCAGCAGCCAAGCAGCGGGAGTATTCAATGAGCAGTTCTTC
TRBJ2-1 TRBD2 . 16 TRBV3-1/TRBV3-2 CASSQERLAGGAEQFF TGTGCCAGCAGCCAAGAAAGACTAGCGGGAGGGGCTGAGCAGTTCTTC
TRBJ1-2 TRBD1 . 13 TRBV11-2 CASSLTGDYGYTF TGTGCCAGCAGCTTAACAGGGGACTATGGCTACACCTTC
TRBJ2-7 . . 15 TRBV11-3 CASSLSSGGTYEQYF TGTGCCAGCAGCTTATCGTCCGGGGGTACCTACGAGCAGTACTTC
TRBJ1-1 . . 16 TRBV5-1 CASSLDRKLTNTEAFF TGCGCCAGCAGCCTTGACCGTAAACTAACGAACACTGAAGCTTTCTTT
TRBJ2-1 TRBD2 . 15 TRBV18 CASSPSSGEYNEQFF TGTGCCAGCTCACCATCCAGCGGGGAATACAATGAGCAGTTCTTC
TRBJ2-6 . . 15 TRBV29-1 CSVVTDFSGANVLTF TGCAGCGTTGTAACGGATTTCTCTGGGGCCAACGTCCTGACTTTC
TRBJ1-1 TRBD1 . 15 TRBV27 CASSPDRGRNTEAFF TGTGCCAGCAGTCCAGACAGGGGTAGAAACACTGAAGCTTTCTTT
TRBJ2-5 . . 16 TRBV4-2 CASSQDSARGQETQYF TGTGCCAGCAGCCAAGACTCTGCCAGGGGACAAGAGACCCAGTACTTC
TRBJ2-7 . . 17 TRBV21-1 CASSKAEGPFEVHEQYF TGTGCCAGCAGCAAGGCCGAAGGGCCCTTTGAGGTCCACGAGCAGTACTTC
TRBJ1-5 . . 16 TRBV28 CASSLNYRISNQPQHF TGTGCCAGCAGTTTAAACTATAGGATTAGCAATCAGCCCCAGCATTTT
TRBJ2-7 TRBD2 . 17 TRBV27 CASSFRRTSGNSYEQYF TGTGCCAGCAGTTTTCGCCGGACTAGCGGGAACTCCTACGAGCAGTACTTC
TRBJ2-2 . once 14 TRBV2 CASSGRGLLGELFF TGTGCCAGCAGTGGACGGGGACTGTTAGGGGAGCTGTTTTTT
TRBJ1-1 . . 17 TRBV11-3 CASSLGRGRGTNEVAFF TGTGCCAGCAGCTTAGGTCGGGGCCGGGGGACCAACGAGGTGGCTTTCTTT
TRBJ2-1 TRBD2 . 15 TRBV23-1 CASSQTSGSTDEQFF TGCGCCAGCAGCCAGACTAGCGGGAGTACCGATGAGCAGTTCTTC
TRBJ2-7 . . 13 TRBV7-3 CASSLTDGYEQYF TGTGCCAGCAGCTTGACGGACGGCTACGAGCAGTACTTC
TRBJ1-1 . . 13 TRBV6-5 CASRDRLNTEAFF TGTGCCAGCAGGGACCGTCTGAACACTGAAGCTTTCTTT
TRBJ2-7 . . 13 TRBV2 CASSRDRSYEQYF TGTGCCAGCTCCCGGGACCGGAGTTACGAGCAGTACTTC
TRBJ1-3 . . 16 TRBV4-1 CASSQDPPGSGNTIYF TGCGCCAGCAGCCAAGATCCCCCGGGATCTGGAAACACCATATATTTT
TRBJ1-2 . . 16 TRBV9 CASSDIKGPRGYGYTF TGTGCCAGCAGCGATATAAAGGGGCCGCGTGGCTATGGCTACACCTTC
TRBJ2-5 . . 14 TRBV5-1 CASSPSRRRETQYF TGCGCCAGCAGCCCTTCCAGGCGTCGGGAGACCCAGTACTTC
TRBJ2-1 TRBD2 few 14 TRBV6-4 CASSDSTSGNEQFF TGTGCCAGCAGTGACTCGACTAGCGGGAATGAGCAGTTCTTC
TRBJ2-7 TRBD2 . 14 TRBV6-5 CASQGLAGSYEQYF TGTGCCAGCCAAGGACTAGCGGGATCCTACGAGCAGTACTTC
TRBJ2-7 . once 15 TRBV5-6 CASSLGQFYFHEQYF TGTGCCAGCAGCTTGGGACAGTTTTATTTCCACGAGCAGTACTTC
TRBJ2-1 TRBD2 . 14 TRBV19 CASSGLAGGNEQFF TGTGCCAGTAGCGGACTAGCGGGAGGAAATGAGCAGTTCTTC
TRBJ2-2 . . 13 TRBV2 CASSARGSGELFF TGTGCCAGCAGTGCCCGAGGGTCCGGGGAGCTGTTTTTT
TRBJ1-4 . . 15 TRBV5-1 CASSVQASTNEKLFF TGCGCCAGCAGCGTACAGGCATCAACTAATGAAAAACTGTTTTTT
TRBJ2-7 TRBD2 . 14 TRBV2 CASNESSGKAEQYF TGTGCCAGCAACGAATCTAGCGGGAAGGCCGAGCAGTACTTC